The entry below gives a single T cell receptor (beta chain) sequence along with its context. This record comes from a study of CD8 T cells in Susac syndrome. The RNA, roughly 0.45 to 1 ug, was put through reverse transcription using random hexamers. Amplification of TCR beta CDR3 used immunoSEQ multiplex PCR across 54 Vbeta and 13 Jbeta. A single record per CDR3 protein comes from TCRdb applying MiXCR to the immunoSEQ multiplex PCR reads. The data show about 82,000 distinct CDR3 sequences, with approximately 96% seen just once and about 0.68% held by the top ten. Sequencing of TCR beta drew on CD8+ and CD4+ T cells from blood. TEMRA cells underwent FACS enrichment and CD8+ and CD4+ T cells underwent negative isolation. V lost 6 bases and J 7 bases, leaving 15 bases between the germline ends. CDR3 length: 12 residues. The germline gives CDR1 DFQATT, CDR2 SNEGSKA (reference sequence).

The sequence came from a human donor with Susac syndrome. The V and J genes are TRBV20-1 and TRBJ1-1, with D possibly matching TRBD1 (6 bases). Material for sequencing was CD8+ T cells from PBMCs. CDR3 region: CSARGQVHEAFF. The CDR3 coding sequence is TGCAGTGCCCGGGGACAAGTTCATGAAGCTTTCTTT.